Given below is one T cell receptor beta chain in context. This sample was taken from a study of T cell changes during pregnancy in multiple sclerosis. The germline V and J ends were trimmed by 1 base and 4 bases, with 11 bases remaining between them. Per the germline V gene, CDR1 is SGHRS and CDR2 is YFSETQ. This CDR3 region has 15 residues. Here immunoSEQ multiplex PCR was the method, and the copy in TCRdb shows in-frame clones only, minus some. The repertoire holds some 64,000 clones, with about nine tenths as singletons. The specimen was peripheral blood, collected in the second trimester of pregnancy. The chain joins TRBV5-1 to TRBJ2-2; D not resolved. The TCR comes from a female donor in good health, enrolled as a control in a pregnancy study. The CDR3 DNA sequence: TGCGCCAGCAGCTTGCGCCCTCGCGCCACCGGGGAGCTGTTTTTT. Translated: CASSLRPRATGELFF.